This T cell receptor beta chain was documented in a study of post-analysis software for immune sequencing data. About the study: Several disease courses (relapsing-remitting, secondary progressive and progressive-relapsing) of multiple sclerosis were included.

Trimming shortened V by 5 bases and J by 2 bases, and 13 bases separated the two germline ends. CDR3 length equals 15 residues. Germline-derived CDR1 and CDR2 are MDHEN and SYDVKM. On this clonotype itself: No antigen is known for it.

Built from TCR beta cDNA, the libraries had unique molecular identifiers in them. Input of roughly 1 to 11 million T cells yielded roughly 0.5 million cDNA molecules. TCRdb processed the PCR reads anew with MiXCR; each CDR3 protein has one entry. The sample records 400,000 to 500,000 distinct CDR3 sequences, more than 30% being singletons. Study-level points and caveats: Normalized Chao1 diversity was significantly reduced in patients versus controls. Patients had higher frequencies than controls of five TRBV segments, including TRBV5-6, TRBV5-1 and TRBV20-1.

Sequences were obtained from blood. The receptor comes from a girl aged 2-10 years with multiple sclerosis. The chain has TRBV28 and TRBJ1-5, with a tentative D call TRBD1 (6 bases). CDR3 region: CASSRQGYGNQPQHF. The DNA of the CDR3 is TGTGCCAGCAGTCGTCAGGGGTACGGCAATCAGCCCCAGCATTTT.